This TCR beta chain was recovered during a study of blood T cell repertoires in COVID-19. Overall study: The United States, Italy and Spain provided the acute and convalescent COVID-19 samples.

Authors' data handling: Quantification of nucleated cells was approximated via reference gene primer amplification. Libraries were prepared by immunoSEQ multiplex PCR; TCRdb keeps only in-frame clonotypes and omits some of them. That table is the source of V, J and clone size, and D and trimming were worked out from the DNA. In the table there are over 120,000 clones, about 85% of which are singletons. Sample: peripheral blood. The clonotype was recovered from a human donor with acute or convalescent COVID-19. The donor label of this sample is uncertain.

CDR3 nucleotide sequence: TGTGCCAGCAGCCCCACAGGGTTGGATCAGCCCCAGCATTTT. Translated, it gives CASSPTGLDQPQHF. The rearrangement links TRBV3-1 (or the pseudogene TRBV3-2) to TRBJ1-5; a weak D match, TRBD1 (6 bases). In germline, CDR1 is LGHDT, CDR2 YNNKEL (reference sequence). Deletions cut 4 bases from V and 5 bases from J, with 12 bases between. The CDR3 runs 14 residues.